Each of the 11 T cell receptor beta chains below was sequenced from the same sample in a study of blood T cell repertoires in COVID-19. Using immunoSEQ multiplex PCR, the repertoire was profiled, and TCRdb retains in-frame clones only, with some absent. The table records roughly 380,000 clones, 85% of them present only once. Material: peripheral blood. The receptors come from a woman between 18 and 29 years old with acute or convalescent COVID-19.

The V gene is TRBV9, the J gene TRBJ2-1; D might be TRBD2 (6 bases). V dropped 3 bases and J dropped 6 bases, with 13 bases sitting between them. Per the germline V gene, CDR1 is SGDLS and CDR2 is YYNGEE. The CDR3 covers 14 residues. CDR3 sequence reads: CASSASGEGNEQFF. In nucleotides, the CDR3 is TGTGCCAGCAGCGCCTCGGGAGAAGGCAATGAGCAGTTCTTC.

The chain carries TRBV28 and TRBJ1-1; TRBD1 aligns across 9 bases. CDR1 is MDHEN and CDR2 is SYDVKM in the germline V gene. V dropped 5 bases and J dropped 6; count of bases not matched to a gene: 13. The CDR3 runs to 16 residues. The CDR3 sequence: CASSPGTGLGGAEAFF. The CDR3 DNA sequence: TGTGCCAGCAGTCCCGGGACAGGGCTGGGGGGGGCTGAAGCTTTCTTT.

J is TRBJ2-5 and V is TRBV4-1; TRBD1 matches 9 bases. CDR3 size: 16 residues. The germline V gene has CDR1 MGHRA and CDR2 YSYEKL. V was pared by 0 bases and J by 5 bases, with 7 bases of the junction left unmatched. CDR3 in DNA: TGCGCCAGCAGCCAAGATTTAACAGGGGGCTGGGAGACCCAGTACTTC. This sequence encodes CASSQDLTGGWETQYF.

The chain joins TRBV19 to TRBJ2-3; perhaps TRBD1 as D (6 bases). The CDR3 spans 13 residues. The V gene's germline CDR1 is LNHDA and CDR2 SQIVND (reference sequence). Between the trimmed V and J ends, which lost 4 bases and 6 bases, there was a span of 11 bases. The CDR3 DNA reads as TGTGCCAGTAGTACCACAGGGTTTGATACGCAGTATTTT. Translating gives CASSTTGFDTQYF.

CDR3 sequence (DNA): TGTGCCAGCAGCTTAAGCGGAGAACAGCCCCAGCATTTT. Amino acid sequence: CASSLSGEQPQHF. The V call is TRBV7-9, the J call TRBJ1-5; D unresolved. The CDR3 runs to 13 residues. V lost 2 bases, J lost 7 bases, and 9 bases lay in between. Germline values: CDR1 SEHNR, CDR2 FQNEAQ (reference sequence).

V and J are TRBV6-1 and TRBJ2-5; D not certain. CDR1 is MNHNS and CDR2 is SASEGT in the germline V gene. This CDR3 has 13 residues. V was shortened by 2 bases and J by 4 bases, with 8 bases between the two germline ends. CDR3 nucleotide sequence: TGTGCCAGCAGTGAATTGACGGGAGAGACCCAGTACTTC. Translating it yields CASSELTGETQYF.

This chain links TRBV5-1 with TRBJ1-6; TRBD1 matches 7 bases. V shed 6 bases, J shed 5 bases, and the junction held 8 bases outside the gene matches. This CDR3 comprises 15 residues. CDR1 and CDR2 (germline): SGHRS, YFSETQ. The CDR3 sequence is CASTLSGTDNSPLHF. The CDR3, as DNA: TGCGCCAGCACCCTTTCCGGGACAGATAATTCACCCCTCCACTTT.

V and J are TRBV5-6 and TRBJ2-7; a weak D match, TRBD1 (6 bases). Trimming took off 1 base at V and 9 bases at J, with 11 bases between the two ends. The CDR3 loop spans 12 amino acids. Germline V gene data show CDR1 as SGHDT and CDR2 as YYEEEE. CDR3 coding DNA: TGTGCCAGCAGCTTGAGAGGGGGTTGGCAGTACTTC. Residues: CASSLRGGWQYF.

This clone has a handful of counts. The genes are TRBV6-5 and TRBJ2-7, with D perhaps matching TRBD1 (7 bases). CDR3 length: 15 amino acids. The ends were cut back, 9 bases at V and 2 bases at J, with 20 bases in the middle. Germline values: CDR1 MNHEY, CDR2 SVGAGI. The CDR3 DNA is TGTGCCAGGAACGGGGGACAGCAAAATACCTACGAGCAGTACTTC. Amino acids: CARNGGQQNTYEQYF.

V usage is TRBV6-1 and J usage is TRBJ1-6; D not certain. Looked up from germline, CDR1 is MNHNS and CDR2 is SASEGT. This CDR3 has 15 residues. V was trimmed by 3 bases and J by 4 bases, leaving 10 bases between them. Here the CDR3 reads CASSDGRTYNSPLHF. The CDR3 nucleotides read TGTGCCAGCAGTGACGGACGGACTTATAATTCACCCCTCCACTTT.

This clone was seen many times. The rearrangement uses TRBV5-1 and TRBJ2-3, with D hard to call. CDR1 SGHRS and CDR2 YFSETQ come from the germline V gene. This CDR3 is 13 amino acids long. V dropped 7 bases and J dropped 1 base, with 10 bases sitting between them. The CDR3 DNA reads TGCGCCAGCGCAACTTCCGGCACAGATACGCAGTATTTT. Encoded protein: CASATSGTDTQYF.